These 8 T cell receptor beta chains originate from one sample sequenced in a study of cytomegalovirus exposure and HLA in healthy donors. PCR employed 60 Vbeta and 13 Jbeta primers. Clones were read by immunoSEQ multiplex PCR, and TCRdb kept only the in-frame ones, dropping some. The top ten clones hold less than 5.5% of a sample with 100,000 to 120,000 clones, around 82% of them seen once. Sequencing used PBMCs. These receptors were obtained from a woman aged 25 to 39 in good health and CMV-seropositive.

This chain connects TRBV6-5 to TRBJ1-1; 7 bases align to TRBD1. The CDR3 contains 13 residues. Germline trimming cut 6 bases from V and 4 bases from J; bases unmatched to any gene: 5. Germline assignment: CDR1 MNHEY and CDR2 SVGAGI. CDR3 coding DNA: TGTGCCAGCAGCAACAGGGGTACCACTGAAGCTTTCTTT. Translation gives CASSNRGTTEAFF.

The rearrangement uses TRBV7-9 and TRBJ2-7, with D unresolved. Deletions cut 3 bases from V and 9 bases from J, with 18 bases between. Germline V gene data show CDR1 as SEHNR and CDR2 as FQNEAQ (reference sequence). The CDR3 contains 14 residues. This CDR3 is CASSFTPGSKWQYF. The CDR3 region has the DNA TGTGCCAGCAGCTTCACACCGGGTTCGAAATGGCAGTACTTC.

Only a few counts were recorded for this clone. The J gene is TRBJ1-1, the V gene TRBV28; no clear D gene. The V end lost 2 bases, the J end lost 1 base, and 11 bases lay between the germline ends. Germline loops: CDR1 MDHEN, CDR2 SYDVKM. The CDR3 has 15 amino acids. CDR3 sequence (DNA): TGTGCCAGCAGTTTACGTTTACAGACGAACACTGAAGCTTTCTTT. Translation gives CASSLRLQTNTEAFF.

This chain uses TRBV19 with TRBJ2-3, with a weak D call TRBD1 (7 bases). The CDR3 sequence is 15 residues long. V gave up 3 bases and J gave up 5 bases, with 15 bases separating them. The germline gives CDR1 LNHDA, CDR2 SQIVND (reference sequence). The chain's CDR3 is CASSIFGQGGDTQYF. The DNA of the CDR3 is TGTGCCAGTAGTATCTTCGGGCAGGGGGGAGATACGCAGTATTTT.

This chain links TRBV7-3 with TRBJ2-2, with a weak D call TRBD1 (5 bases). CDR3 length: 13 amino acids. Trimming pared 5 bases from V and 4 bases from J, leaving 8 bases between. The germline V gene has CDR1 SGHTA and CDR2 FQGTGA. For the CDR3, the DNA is TGTGCCAGCAGCCTGACAGCCACCGGGGAGCTGTTTTTT. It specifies CASSLTATGELFF.

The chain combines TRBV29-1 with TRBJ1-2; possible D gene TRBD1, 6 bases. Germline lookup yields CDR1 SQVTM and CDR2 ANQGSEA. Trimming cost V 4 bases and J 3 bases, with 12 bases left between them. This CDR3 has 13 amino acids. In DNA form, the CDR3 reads TGCAGCGTTGTTCTGAGGACAGACTATGGCTACACCTTC. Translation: CSVVLRTDYGYTF. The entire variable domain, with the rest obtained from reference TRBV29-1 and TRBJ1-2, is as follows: SAVISQKPSRDICQRGTSLTIQCQVDSQVTMMFWYRQQPGQSLTLIATANQGSEATYESGFVIDKFPISRPNLTFSTLTVSNMSPEDSSIYLCSVVLRTDYGYTFGSGTRLTVV.

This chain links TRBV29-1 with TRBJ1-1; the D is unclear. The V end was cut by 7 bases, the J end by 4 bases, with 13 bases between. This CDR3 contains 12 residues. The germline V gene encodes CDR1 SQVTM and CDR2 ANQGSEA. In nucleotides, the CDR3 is TGCAGCGCTATCGGCGGGAGCACTGAAGCTTTCTTT. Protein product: CSAIGGSTEAFF.

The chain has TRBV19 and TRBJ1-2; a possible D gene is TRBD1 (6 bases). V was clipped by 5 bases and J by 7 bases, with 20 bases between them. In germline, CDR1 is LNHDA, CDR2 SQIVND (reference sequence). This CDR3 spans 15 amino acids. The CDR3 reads CASSSGAGELFGYTF. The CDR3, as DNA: TGTGCCAGTAGTTCAGGGGCGGGGGAGCTTTTTGGCTACACCTTC.